Listed here are 18 T cell receptor beta chains from one sample, sequenced in a study of T cells in Graves' hyperthyroidism and ophthalmopathy (dated by TCRdb to about 2019). Libraries were prepared through multiplex PCR. The instrument given in TCRdb is Illumina HiSeq 2000. The TCR beta CDR3 regions were amplified from RNA transcripts. The TCR CDR3 was subjected to a first round of RT-PCR using the HTBI primer set and the Qiagen OneStep RT-PCR kit. The raw public reads went through TCRdb reprocessing: fastp at Q25, MiXCR clone calling, in-frame beta chains kept. Every distinct CDR3 protein forms one entry, paired with its most common genes and DNA. For this sample the table gives a few hundred thousand distinct CDR3 sequences, of which roughly 17% were detected only once. 40% to 65% of the sample goes to the ten largest clones. Sequenced material: blood. These receptors all come from a woman aged 45-65 years with Graves' hyperthyroidism.

J is TRBJ2-2 and V is TRBV7-3, with D possibly being TRBD2 (5 bases). V was shortened by 5 bases and J by 3 bases, with 19 bases between the two germline ends. The length of the CDR3 is 17 residues. Germline V CDR1 and CDR2: SGHTA, FQGTGA. The CDR3, as DNA: TGTGCCAGCAGCCCCCGGTCGGGGTTCACTGACACCGGGGAGCTGTTTTTT. It translates to CASSPRSGFTDTGELFF. The variable domain in full, with the rest retrieved from reference TRBV7-3 and TRBJ2-2, is GAGVSQTPSNKVTEKGKYVELRCDPISGHTALYWYRQSLGQGPEFLIYFQGTGAADDSGLPNDRFFAVRPEGSVSTLKIQRTERGDSAVYLCASSPRSGFTDTGELFFGEGSRLTVL.

This clonotype was counted only a few times. The rearrangement uses TRBV5-4 and TRBJ1-2; D is uncertain. CDR3 length: 13 residues. Trimming stripped 0 bases from V and 5 bases from J, with 8 bases between. The germline V gene encodes CDR1 SGHNT and CDR2 YYREEE (reference sequence). This chain's CDR3 is CASSLAREYGYTF. The DNA of the CDR3 is TGTGCCAGCAGCTTGGCCCGGGAGTATGGCTACACCTTC.

In this sample, this clonotype turned up many times. J is TRBJ2-1 and V is TRBV9, with 11 nucleotides matching TRBD2. Losses at the gene ends were 4 bases for V and 7 bases for J; bases not matched to a gene: 7. The germline V gene has CDR1 SGDLS and CDR2 YYNGEE. The CDR3 has 15 residues. This CDR3 reads CASSTRLAGKNEQFF. As DNA, the CDR3 is TGTGCCAGCAGCACCCGACTAGCGGGAAAGAATGAGCAGTTCTTC.

At least ten counts were recorded for this clonotype. The V and J genes are TRBV7-9 and TRBJ2-7; possible D gene TRBD1, 6 bases. The CDR3 covers 14 residues. CDR1 and CDR2 from the germline V gene are SEHNR and FQNEAQ (reference sequence). The germline V and J ends were trimmed by 2 bases and 4 bases, with 12 bases remaining between them. CDR3 coding DNA: TGTGCCAGCAGCTTACCAGGGGCTAGTTACGAGCAGTACTTC. Its translation: CASSLPGASYEQYF.

This clonotype has a handful of counts. V usage is TRBV19 and J usage is TRBJ1-2; D is perhaps TRBD1 (5 bases). Germline V gene data show CDR1 as LNHDA and CDR2 as SQIVND (reference sequence). V shed 5 bases and J shed 5 bases, with 15 bases lying between them. The CDR3 is 14 amino acids. CDR3 loop: CASSSQSGTYGYTF. The CDR3 bases are TGTGCCAGTAGTTCCCAATCGGGGACTTATGGCTACACCTTC.

This clonotype was counted at least ten times. CDR3 nucleotide sequence: TGTGCCAGCATCTACGGGACAGGGCTTACCTACGAGCAGTACTTC. Translating it yields CASIYGTGLTYEQYF. The gene calls are TRBV6-1 and TRBJ2-7; 9 nucleotides match TRBD1. The germline CDR1 and CDR2 sequences are MNHNS and SASEGT. Germline trimming cut 7 bases from V and 2 bases from J; bases unmatched to any gene: 9. The CDR3 contains 15 residues.

There are many counts of this clonotype. This chain connects TRBV6-2 or TRBV6-3 to TRBJ1-1; tentative D call: TRBD1 (6 bases). V was clipped by 6 bases and J by 0 bases, with 11 bases between them. Germline CDR1 is MNHEY and CDR2 is SVGEGT. The CDR3 has 14 amino acids. CDR3 loop: CASRRDRMNTEAFF. The CDR3 region has the DNA TGTGCCAGCAGACGCGACAGGATGAACACTGAAGCTTTCTTT.

This clonotype was detected many times. The chain recombines TRBV9 with TRBJ1-4; 9 bases agree with TRBD1. With V trimmed by 7 bases and J by 5 bases, 6 bases remained unmatched. The CDR3 length is 14 residues. The germline CDR1 and CDR2 sequences are SGDLS and YYNGEE. CDR3 loop: CASAWGQGNEKLFF. Here the CDR3 DNA reads TGTGCCAGCGCATGGGGACAGGGCAATGAAAAACTGTTTTTT. Variable domain in full (rest from reference TRBV9 and TRBJ1-4): DSGVTQTPKHLITATGQRVTLRCSPRSGDLSVYWYQQSLDQGLQFLIQYYNGEERAKGNILERFSAQQFPDLHSELNLSSLELGDSALYFCASAWGQGNEKLFFGSGTQLSVL.

The rearrangement joins TRBV14 to TRBJ2-5, with TRBD2 matching over 8 bases. This CDR3 has 16 amino acids. Losses at the gene ends were 0 bases for V and 7 bases for J; bases not matched to a gene: 10. Per the germline V gene, CDR1 is SGHDN and CDR2 is FVKESK. Here the CDR3 DNA reads TGTGCCAGCAGCCAAGATCAACTAGCGGTATTAGGGACCCAGTACTTC. Translated: CASSQDQLAVLGTQYF. Using reference TRBV14 and TRBJ2-5 for the parts outside the CDR3, the full variable domain is EAGVTQFPSHSVIEKGQTVTLRCDPISGHDNLYWYRRVMGKEIKFLLHFVKESKQDESGMPNNRFLAERTGGTYSTLKVQPAELEDSGVYFCASSQDQLAVLGTQYFGPGTRLLVL.

This clonotype was detected many times. The chain combines TRBV28 with TRBJ2-1, with D perhaps matching TRBD2 (6 bases). Between the trimmed V and J ends, which lost 6 bases and 12 bases, there was a span of 15 bases. This CDR3 comprises 12 residues. Per germline, CDR1 MDHEN and CDR2 SYDVKM. CDR3 sequence: CASSIAQGGQFF. CDR3 in DNA: TGTGCCAGCAGCATCGCTCAGGGAGGGCAGTTCTTC.

This clonotype was counted at least ten times. One end of the junction is discordant with germline, which a read error may explain. The chain combines TRBV12-3 or TRBV12-4 with TRBJ1-1; D uncertain. The CDR3 runs 14 residues. Here the CDR3 DNA reads TGTGCCAGCAGCTTAGTACCGGGGAACACTGAAGCTTTCTTT. This encodes CASSLVPGNTEAFF.

The chain recombines TRBV5-5 with TRBJ2-7, with D perhaps assigned TRBD1 or TRBD2 (5 bases each). The CDR3 extends over 15 amino acids. Germline values: CDR1 SGHKS, CDR2 YYEKEE (reference sequence). Deletions cut 4 bases from V and 2 bases from J, with 16 bases between. The CDR3 DNA follows: TGTGCCAGCAGCCTCGGGACCCTGGGTACCTACGAGCAGTACTTC. Protein sequence: CASSLGTLGTYEQYF.

This clonotype was counted a few times. No conserved phenylalanine or tryptophan is present at the end of the CDR3, so a read error is the likely explanation. V and J are TRBV10-3 and TRBJ2-5; TRBD2 matches at 12 bases. The germline gives CDR1 ENHRY, CDR2 SYGVKD. The CDR3 is 15 residues long. The trim removed 2 bases at V and 4 bases at J, leaving 2 bases unmatched. The CDR3 nucleotides read TGTGCCATCAGTGAGGAACTAGCGGGAGGAGAGACCCAGTACTTA. As protein: CAISEELAGGETQYL.

V and J are TRBV7-8 and TRBJ2-5; TRBD2 matches at 15 bases. Trimming took 1 base from V and 4 from J; bases not matched to a gene: 10. Germline values: CDR1 SGHVS, CDR2 FQNEAQ. The CDR3 contains 19 residues. CDR3 DNA sequence: TGTGCCAGCAGCTTAGACGGCTGGACTAGCGGGAGGGGGCGAGAGACCCAGTACTTC. It specifies CASSLDGWTSGRGRETQYF.

The table lists this clonotype with many counts. The chain uses TRBV20-1 and TRBJ2-2; 8 positions agree with TRBD2. V gave up 1 base and J gave up 6 bases; unmatched junction bases: 7. Germline CDR1 and CDR2: DFQATT and SNEGSKA (reference sequence). The CDR3 extends over 15 amino acids. Here the CDR3 DNA reads TGCAGTGCTAGAGTAAACAGCGGGAGAGCCGGGGAGCTGTTTTTT. Protein product: CSARVNSGRAGELFF.

This clonotype was picked up a small number of times. The chain carries TRBV7-2 and TRBJ1-3; D is perhaps TRBD1 (5 bases). The V gene lost 6 bases and the J gene lost 0 bases, with 9 bases spanning the gap. Germline lookup yields CDR1 SGHTA and CDR2 FQGNSA. The CDR3 length is 14 residues. The CDR3 sequence: CASRPGLSGNTIYF. The CDR3 region has the DNA TGTGCCAGCAGGCCAGGGCTCTCTGGAAACACCATATATTTT. Full variable domain (missing parts from reference TRBV7-2 and TRBJ1-3): GAGVSQSPSNKVTEKGKDVELRCDPISGHTALYWYRQSLGQGLEFLIYFQGNSAPDKSGLPSDRFSAERTGGSVSTLTIQRTQQEDSAVYLCASRPGLSGNTIYFGEGSWLTVV.

The rearrangement links TRBV29-1 to TRBJ2-1, with unresolved D. Germline CDR1 reads SQVTM; CDR2 reads ANQGSEA. This CDR3 has 8 amino acids. V gave up 3 bases and J gave up 9 bases, with 0 bases separating them. As DNA, the CDR3 is TGCAGCGTTGATGAGCAGTTCTTC. Amino acids: CSVDEQFF.

The chain combines TRBV7-3 with TRBJ1-3; unclear D gene. Trimming took off 3 bases at V and 14 bases at J, with 17 bases between the two ends. The CDR3 loop spans 13 amino acids. Germline V gene lookup returns CDR1 SGHTA and CDR2 FQGTGA. The CDR3 DNA reads as TGTGCCAGCAGCTTGAACAGCCCCGGTCGCCTATATTTT. Translation: CASSLNSPGRLYF.